This T cell receptor beta chain was observed in a study of shared clonotypes between healthy human individuals. Repertoires were generated with immunoSEQ multiplex PCR, while TCRdb's copy carries only in-frame clones and drops some. The data hold some 700,000 clones, with about 92% observed a single time. All of the donors resided in Nashville, Tennessee, and each was a Caucasian adult. Germline CDR1 MNHEY, CDR2 SVGAGI. V was shortened by 0 bases and J by 1 base, with 7 bases between the two germline ends. The CDR3 spans 15 residues. The chain employs TRBV6-5 and TRBJ1-5; D is ambiguous. The specimen was memory CD8+ T cells from PBMCs. The subset is: CD45RO+ cells pooled with CCR7-negative TemRA cells. The TCR comes from a man younger than 35 in good health. Some clones in this sample may be carry-over from other donors' samples. The CDR3 DNA sequence: TGTGCCAGCAGTTACTCAACGGAGAGCAATCAGCCCCAGCATTTT. Translation gives CASSYSTESNQPQHF.